This TCR beta chain originates from a study of vaccination and CD4 T cells after COVID-19. Study details: Overlapping SARS-CoV-2, HCoV-NL63, HCoV-OC43 and HCoV-229E spike peptides were used to stimulate cells. As control conditions, cultures were given either a CEFX pool serving as positive control, an HIV-1 Nef pool, or no peptide at all.

V was trimmed by 2 bases and J by 7 bases, leaving 14 bases between them. This CDR3 spans 14 amino acids. Germline V gives CDR1 MNHEY, CDR2 SVGEGT. This clonotype was picked up a small number of times. Antigen unknown. The Oncomine TCR Beta short-read assay was applied to DNA of cultured CD4+ T cells. Someone extracted genomic DNA from cultured CD4+ T cells. Each CDR3 protein gets one entry after TCRdb re-called the PCR reads with MiXCR. The table includes over 8,500 distinct CDR3 sequences, roughly 28% detected once. The treatment was: roughly 11-day PBMC culture with coronavirus spike peptide pools or control peptides (ViraFEST assay). From the unexposed donor, CD4+ T cells were collected ahead of the COVID-19 pandemic (2011-2018). Following expansion of antigen-specific T cells with peptide pools, ViraFEST then sequenced TCRs. It was after around ten days of culture that CD4+ T cells were isolated by negative selection.

This clonotype originated in a human donor in good health. Sequencing was performed on CD4+ T cells from blood, cultured in vitro. V gene TRBV6-2 or TRBV6-3 combines with J gene TRBJ1-2, with a weak D call TRBD1 (5 bases). The CDR3 protein is CASSYRSGFAGYTF. The CDR3 DNA sequence: TGTGCCAGCAGTTACCGATCAGGGTTCGCTGGCTACACCTTC.